This T cell receptor (beta chain) was observed in a study of T cells expressing NK-cell markers. As for the study in general: Among eight sequenced donors, seven carried HCMV seropositivity while one was seronegative. Study-level results: Where several donors were concerned, these clonotypes also led the CD3+CD56-NKG2C+ fraction. NKG2C+ dominant clonotypes from several donors made up roughly 1.0-8% of CD8+ T cells.

There are 15 residues in the CDR3. Germline assignment: CDR1 SNHLY and CDR2 FYNNEI. Worth noting for this clonotype: Antigen specificity is unknown.

Synthesis of TCR beta cDNA relied on 5'RACE template switching carrying UMIs. No DNA is given; TCRdb re-called the 5' RACE reads and lists each CDR3 protein once. The listing records 400,000 to 550,000 distinct CDR3 sequences. The sequence was obtained from a woman aged 18-70 years in good health. The sequencing sample was made of blood T cells: a sorted CD56 or NKG2C T cell subset, CD4+ or CD8+ T cells, or bulk PBMC T cells (not recorded which). The chain uses TRBV2 and TRBJ2-5; the D gene TCRdb calls, TRBD2, cannot be checked with no DNA. CDR3 amino acids: CASSDPRRLPETQYF.